The 10 T cell receptor beta chains below all came from one sample that was sequenced in a study of blood T cell repertoires in COVID-19. Libraries were prepared by immunoSEQ multiplex PCR; TCRdb keeps only in-frame clonotypes and omits some of them. This sample yields roughly 67,000 clones, of which approximately 73% are seen a single time; around 6% belongs to the top ten. Specimen: peripheral blood. The receptors derive from a woman aged 45 to 65 with active or convalescent COVID-19.

The chain is built from TRBV3-1 (or the pseudogene TRBV3-2) and TRBJ2-7; D might be TRBD2 (5 bases). There are 12 residues in the CDR3. Trimming removed 2 bases from V and 7 bases from J, with 9 bases in between. CDR1 and CDR2 from the germline V gene are LGHDT and YNNKEL (reference sequence). The CDR3 DNA follows: TGTGCCAGCAGCCAATCTAGCCTGGAGCAGTACTTC. This sequence encodes CASSQSSLEQYF.

The chain combines TRBV6-5 with TRBJ1-4; the match to TRBD1 covers 9 bases. CDR3 length: 15 residues. Germline CDR1 reads MNHEY; CDR2 reads SVGAGI. The trim removed 4 bases at V and 5 bases at J, leaving 5 bases unmatched. Here the CDR3 DNA reads TGTGCCAGCAGTTCCCTGGGGACAGGGAATGAAAAACTGTTTTTT. Translating gives CASSSLGTGNEKLFF.

This clone was counted only a few times. This sequence joins TRBV29-1 and TRBJ2-2; 7 bases map to TRBD1. Germline CDR1 is SQVTM and CDR2 is ANQGSEA. Unmatched junction bases numbered 2, after V lost 7 bases and J lost 0 bases. CDR3 length equals 13 residues. The CDR3 nucleotides are TGCAGCGGAGGGACAGCGAACACCGGGGAGCTGTTTTTT. It encodes CSGGTANTGELFF.

The chain joins TRBV7-9 to TRBJ2-1, with 12 bases aligning to TRBD2. Losses at the gene ends were 5 bases for V and 0 bases for J; bases not matched to a gene: 11. The CDR3 has 19 residues. Germline V CDR1 and CDR2: SEHNR, FQNEAQ (reference sequence). The CDR3 sequence is CASSRRGLAGDSSYNEQFF. The CDR3 coding sequence is TGTGCCAGCAGCCGACGGGGACTAGCGGGTGATAGCTCCTACAATGAGCAGTTCTTC.

V is TRBV7-3 and J is TRBJ2-1; 7 bases agree with TRBD2. Per the germline V gene, CDR1 is SGHTA and CDR2 is FQGTGA. The CDR3 covers 15 residues. After removal of 5 bases from V and 10 bases from J, the junction contained 14 bases not matched to a gene. The CDR3 DNA reads as TGTGCCAGCAGCCTGGGAATGGCGGGAGTCGGCGAGCAGTTCTTC. The encoded protein is CASSLGMAGVGEQFF. Looking up the rest from reference TRBV7-3 and TRBJ2-1 gives the full variable domain: GAGVSQTPSNKVTEKGKYVELRCDPISGHTALYWYRQSLGQGPEFLIYFQGTGAADDSGLPNDRFFAVRPEGSVSTLKIQRTERGDSAVYLCASSLGMAGVGEQFFGPGTRLTVL.

The chain combines TRBV18 with TRBJ2-1; 11 nucleotides line up with TRBD2. The CDR3 sequence is 13 residues long. Germline-derived CDR1 and CDR2 are KGHSH and LQKENI. The J segment lost 6 bases and the V segment lost 10 bases, leaving 5 bases of the junction unmatched. Here the CDR3 reads CANSLAGGNEQFF. The CDR3 nucleotides are TGTGCCAATTCTCTAGCGGGAGGCAATGAGCAGTTCTTC.

The rearrangement links TRBV4-3 to TRBJ2-5; D is perhaps TRBD1 (5 bases). Germline CDR1 LGHNA, CDR2 YSLEER. CDR3 length equals 15 residues. Trimming took 0 bases from V and 3 from J, leaving 11 bases between them. The CDR3 protein is CASSQDLGREETQYF. For the CDR3, the DNA is TGCGCCAGCAGCCAAGATTTGGGCAGGGAAGAGACCCAGTACTTC.

This rearrangement joins TRBV5-1 to TRBJ1-4; TRBD1 matches 9 bases. The CDR3 spans 19 residues. The germline V gene has CDR1 SGHRS and CDR2 YFSETQ. Germline trimming cut 4 bases from V and 8 bases from J; bases unmatched to any gene: 21. CDR3 coding DNA: TGCGCCAGCAGCACCCTCCGGGACAGGGTTCCCACAGATAGGGAAAAACTGTTTTTT. Translated, it gives CASSTLRDRVPTDREKLFF. Variable domain in full (rest from reference TRBV5-1 and TRBJ1-4): KAGVTQTPRYLIKTRGQQVTLSCSPISGHRSVSWYQQTPGQGLQFLFEYFSETQRNKGNFPGRFSGRQFSNSRSEMNVSTLELGDSALYLCASSTLRDRVPTDREKLFFGSGTQLSVL.

The chain couples TRBV7-6 to TRBJ2-7; TRBD2 might be the D (6 bases). There are 13 residues in the CDR3. Trimming stripped 4 bases from V and 3 bases from J, with 10 bases between. Germline lookup yields CDR1 SGHVS and CDR2 FNYEAQ. CDR3 protein: CASSSTRGYEQYF. CDR3 nucleotides: TGTGCCAGCAGCTCGACTAGGGGCTACGAGCAGTACTTC.

In its sample, this clone was seen a few times. The chain recombines TRBV4-1 with TRBJ2-7, with 7 bases matching TRBD1. With 1 base clipped from V and 8 bases from J, the junction kept 17 bases outside the gene matches. The CDR3 runs to 17 residues. CDR1 and CDR2 (germline): MGHRA, YSYEKL. CDR3 DNA sequence: TGCGCCAGCAGCCAAGGGGTCGTTCGGGACAGCACTATTAAGCAGTACTTC. Protein sequence: CASSQGVVRDSTIKQYF.